A single sample gave rise to the 9 T cell receptor beta chains below, sequenced in a study of blood T cells in healthy people across ages (dated by TCRdb to 2014 to 2015). Libraries were constructed by 5' RACE. The instrument given in TCRdb is Illumina HiSeq 2500. The second PCR ran for roughly 6 to 11 cycles and used a J-beta primer mix along with a sample-barcoded 5' primer. Clones were called with MiXCR by TCRdb after fastp trimmed the public reads at Q25, and only in-frame beta chains were retained. One record per CDR3 amino acid sequence lists the most common genes and DNA. This sample holds approximately 900,000 distinct CDR3 sequences; 40% to 60% were observed only once. The ten largest clones represent about an eighth of the sample. The material sequenced was blood. The receptors here all came from a man between 25 and 39 years old in good health.

The chain combines TRBV5-1 with TRBJ2-1; D perhaps matches TRBD1 (6 bases). Germline CDR1 SGHRS, CDR2 YFSETQ. The CDR3 has 14 residues. With 4 bases removed from V and 4 bases from J, the gap between germline ends came to 12 bases. The CDR3 DNA reads TGCGCCAGCAGCGACACACAGGGTTACAATGAGCAGTTCTTC. Its translation: CASSDTQGYNEQFF.

This clonotype occurred a few times. The V call is TRBV4-2, the J call TRBJ2-7; D not certain. CDR1 and CDR2 from the germline V gene are LGHNA and YNFKEQ. This CDR3 region has 13 residues. The germline V and J ends were trimmed by 0 bases and 3 bases, with 6 bases remaining between them. CDR3 loop: CASSQETIYEQYF. In DNA, the CDR3 is TGTGCCAGCAGCCAAGAAACCATCTACGAGCAGTACTTC.

This clonotype was picked up many times. The chain employs TRBV7-2 and TRBJ2-7; TRBD1 is a possible D gene (7 bases). V was shortened by 5 bases and J by 0 bases, with 11 bases between the two germline ends. CDR3 length: 14 residues. From germline, CDR1 is SGHTA and CDR2 FQGNSA. The CDR3 coding sequence is TGTGCCAGCAGCGCGGGACAGAGCTCCTACGAGCAGTACTTC. Amino acids: CASSAGQSSYEQYF.

A word on this clonotype: This clone may be a read error of a much larger clone one base away. In DNA, the CDR3 is TGCAGCGTTGACAGGGGGAACAATGGGCAGTTCTTC. It specifies CSVDRGNNGQFF. The chain uses TRBV29-1 and TRBJ2-1; 7 nucleotides agree with TRBD1. CDR3 length: 12 amino acids. Germline V gene lookup returns CDR1 SQVTM and CDR2 ANQGSEA.

The chain recombines TRBV7-8 with TRBJ2-3; the match to TRBD2 covers 11 bases. CDR1 SGHVS and CDR2 FQNEAQ come from the germline V gene. V trimming: 3 bases; J trimming: 4 bases; junction bases outside the gene matches: 9. The length of the CDR3 is 17 residues. CDR3 in amino acids: CASSFPLLAGESDTQYF. Here the CDR3 DNA reads TGTGCCAGCAGCTTCCCCCTACTAGCGGGGGAATCAGATACGCAGTATTTT.

The V gene is TRBV20-1, the J gene TRBJ1-2, with 10 bases matching TRBD1. V dropped 6 bases and J dropped 3; count of bases not matched to a gene: 7. Germline assignment: CDR1 DFQATT and CDR2 SNEGSKA (reference sequence). CDR3 size: 14 residues. Here the CDR3 reads CSADRTGGYYGYTF. The CDR3 bases are TGCAGTGCGGACAGGACAGGGGGATACTATGGCTACACCTTC.

J is TRBJ2-7 and V is TRBV18, with 7 bases fitting TRBD1. CDR1 and CDR2 from the germline V gene are KGHSH and LQKENI. Trimming cost V 3 bases and J 5 bases; bases outside gene matches: 10. The CDR3 spans 15 residues. In nucleotides, the CDR3 is TGTGCCAGCTCACCCAGGACAGGAGGAGACAACGAGCAGTACTTC. Translated, it gives CASSPRTGGDNEQYF.

This rearrangement joins TRBV6-2 or TRBV6-3 to TRBJ2-1; 7 positions match TRBD1. After removal of 7 bases from V and 9 bases from J, the junction contained 9 bases not matched to a gene. The CDR3 length is 13 residues. The germline V gene encodes CDR1 MNHEY and CDR2 SVGEGT. CDR3 in amino acids: CASNQERTGEQFF. The DNA of the CDR3 is TGTGCCAGCAACCAAGAAAGGACAGGTGAGCAGTTCTTC.

The V and J genes are TRBV5-6 and TRBJ1-5, with 8 bases matching TRBD1. The CDR3 consists of 15 residues. After removal of 0 bases from V and 8 bases from J, the junction contained 7 bases not matched to a gene. Germline values: CDR1 SGHDT, CDR2 YYEEEE. Written as DNA, the CDR3 is TGTGCCAGCAGCTTGGCCGACAGGGGAATGGAGCCCCAGCATTTT. Residues: CASSLADRGMEPQHF.